This is a list of T cell receptor beta chains from one sample in a study of cytotoxic CD8 clonotypes in ibrutinib-treated CLL. Clones were read by immunoSEQ multiplex PCR, and TCRdb kept only the in-frame ones, dropping some. The sample shows 25,000 to 30,000 clones, approximately 68% of them seen only once. The sample consisted of PBMCs, taken after 24 months of ibrutinib treatment. These receptors were collected from a human donor with chronic lymphocytic leukemia. The CDR3 runs from the conserved cysteine through the conserved F or W. Each record gives: V gene, J gene, CDR3 length, clone size, CDR3 protein. Not all rows give a size; the values are once, few, many and, for expanded clones, a class.

v_gene: TRBV7-2
j_gene: TRBJ2-5
len: 16
abundance: .
CDR3aa: CASSLGGTGVQGTQYF

v_gene: TRBV7-2
j_gene: TRBJ2-3
len: 14
abundance: few
CDR3aa: CASSLNSGADTQYF

v_gene: TRBV5-6
j_gene: TRBJ2-7
len: 13
abundance: .
CDR3aa: CASSFYGSYEQYF

v_gene: TRBV5-6
j_gene: TRBJ2-7
len: 13
abundance: .
CDR3aa: CASSIQGSYEQYF

v_gene: TRBV5-6
j_gene: TRBJ2-3
len: 12
abundance: .
CDR3aa: CASSFRQGSQYF

v_gene: TRBV7-9
j_gene: TRBJ2-7
len: 14
abundance: .
CDR3aa: CASSLMDRANEQYF

v_gene: TRBV7-9
j_gene: TRBJ2-1
len: 13
abundance: .
CDR3aa: CASSRGQGAPMFF

v_gene: TRBV7-2
j_gene: TRBJ2-7
len: 14
abundance: .
CDR3aa: CASSRGQFTYEQYF

v_gene: TRBV7-2
j_gene: TRBJ2-5
len: 13
abundance: .
CDR3aa: CASCRDRQETQYF

v_gene: TRBV28
j_gene: TRBJ1-3
len: 17
abundance: once
CDR3aa: CASSSSISGGSGNTIYF

v_gene: TRBV25-1
j_gene: TRBJ1-6
len: 15
abundance: .
CDR3aa: CASSEYRGENSPLHF

v_gene: TRBV7-9
j_gene: TRBJ2-5
len: 13
abundance: few
CDR3aa: CASSAGFQETQYF

v_gene: TRBV29-1
j_gene: TRBJ2-6
len: 13
abundance: .
CDR3aa: CSVVSSGANVLTF

v_gene: TRBV30
j_gene: TRBJ1-2
len: 14
abundance: .
CDR3aa: CAWNEGASNYGYTF

v_gene: TRBV7-2
j_gene: TRBJ2-3
len: 15
abundance: .
CDR3aa: CASTSSYQSTDTQYF

v_gene: TRBV18
j_gene: TRBJ2-7
len: 15
abundance: .
CDR3aa: CASSPPSGHSYEQYF

v_gene: TRBV4-1
j_gene: TRBJ2-1
len: 17
abundance: .
CDR3aa: CASSQVVRGPITAEQFF

v_gene: TRBV10-2
j_gene: TRBJ2-7
len: 13
abundance: .
CDR3aa: CASSESESYEQYF

v_gene: TRBV19
j_gene: TRBJ2-5
len: 15
abundance: once
CDR3aa: CASSTPRTGRETQYF

v_gene: TRBV5-1
j_gene: TRBJ2-5
len: 13
abundance: few
CDR3aa: CASSWGFQETQYF

v_gene: TRBV5-4
j_gene: TRBJ2-5
len: 14
abundance: .
CDR3aa: CASSGLGGAETQYF

v_gene: TRBV7-9
j_gene: TRBJ1-3
len: 16
abundance: .
CDR3aa: CASNLQGMDSGNTIYF

v_gene: TRBV9
j_gene: TRBJ1-6
len: 16
abundance: .
CDR3aa: CASSVDSDGRLSPLHF

v_gene: TRBV11-3
j_gene: TRBJ2-3
len: 16
abundance: medium-sized
CDR3aa: CASSLGTSGDTDTQYF

v_gene: TRBV19
j_gene: TRBJ2-1
len: 14
abundance: many
CDR3aa: CASSRDRVYNEQFF

v_gene: TRBV9
j_gene: TRBJ2-3
len: 13
abundance: .
CDR3aa: CASSSIATDTQYF

v_gene: TRBV6-1
j_gene: TRBJ2-1
len: 13
abundance: many
CDR3aa: CASSEGKGGEQFF

v_gene: TRBV10-2
j_gene: TRBJ2-7
len: 13
abundance: .
CDR3aa: CASRSLTGGEQYF

v_gene: TRBV29-1
j_gene: TRBJ2-7
len: 12
abundance: few
CDR3aa: CSVVKGAYEQYF

v_gene: TRBV27
j_gene: TRBJ1-2
len: 15
abundance: .
CDR3aa: CASSPPGQLDYGYTF

v_gene: TRBV10-1
j_gene: TRBJ1-5
len: 12
abundance: .
CDR3aa: CASSAGNQPQHF

v_gene: TRBV7-9
j_gene: TRBJ2-1
len: 12
abundance: .
CDR3aa: CASSLTLGEQFF

v_gene: TRBV30
j_gene: TRBJ1-4
len: 13
abundance: .
CDR3aa: CAWRGSTNEKLFF

v_gene: TRBV6-5
j_gene: TRBJ1-4
len: 12
abundance: .
CDR3aa: CASSQRNEKLFF

v_gene: TRBV2
j_gene: TRBJ1-2
len: 12
abundance: .
CDR3aa: CASSEDRFGYTF

v_gene: TRBV29-1
j_gene: TRBJ2-1
len: 14
abundance: few
CDR3aa: CSVVTGTIYNEQFF

v_gene: TRBV11-3
j_gene: TRBJ2-3
len: 14
abundance: .
CDR3aa: CASSLLGGTDTQYF

v_gene: TRBV30
j_gene: TRBJ2-1
len: 15
abundance: few
CDR3aa: CAWSVRRGGYNEQFF

v_gene: TRBV9
j_gene: TRBJ2-7
len: 18
abundance: few
CDR3aa: CASSVGAFPGQGVYEQYF

v_gene: TRBV5-1
j_gene: TRBJ2-7
len: 14
abundance: .
CDR3aa: CASSLNSLPYEQYF

v_gene: TRBV5-1
j_gene: TRBJ1-2
len: 15
abundance: few
CDR3aa: CASSGAGTGGSGYTF

v_gene: TRBV9
j_gene: TRBJ2-2
len: 14
abundance: .
CDR3aa: CASSDAGRTGELFF

v_gene: TRBV30
j_gene: TRBJ1-2
len: 15
abundance: .
CDR3aa: CAWSVRLQYNYGYTF

v_gene: TRBV29-1
j_gene: TRBJ2-3
len: 14
abundance: .
CDR3aa: CSVGGDRGTDTQYF

v_gene: TRBV28
j_gene: TRBJ2-1
len: 16
abundance: .
CDR3aa: CASRPDRGTGYNEQFF

v_gene: TRBV4-3
j_gene: TRBJ2-7
len: 16
abundance: once
CDR3aa: CASSQAGPSGTYEQYF

v_gene: TRBV2
j_gene: TRBJ2-5
len: 15
abundance: .
CDR3aa: CASSALGHGQETQYF

v_gene: TRBV4-3
j_gene: TRBJ1-2
len: 17
abundance: .
CDR3aa: CASSQEREAVGDYGYTF

v_gene: TRBV7-9
j_gene: TRBJ2-7
len: 16
abundance: .
CDR3aa: CASSPGRDSLSYEQYF

v_gene: TRBV28
j_gene: TRBJ2-5
len: 14
abundance: .
CDR3aa: CASSSGLHQETQYF

v_gene: TRBV6-6
j_gene: TRBJ2-7
len: 13
abundance: .
CDR3aa: CASSRGTAHEQYF

v_gene: TRBV7-2
j_gene: TRBJ2-5
len: 14
abundance: .
CDR3aa: CASSLRGKFETQYF

v_gene: TRBV27
j_gene: TRBJ1-4
len: 14
abundance: .
CDR3aa: CASSPTGIQEKLFF

v_gene: TRBV7-6
j_gene: TRBJ1-3
len: 13
abundance: .
CDR3aa: CASSLAGGNTIYF

v_gene: TRBV27
j_gene: TRBJ2-3
len: 16
abundance: once
CDR3aa: CASSLGRGVLTDTQYF

v_gene: TRBV7-3
j_gene: TRBJ2-7
len: 14
abundance: few
CDR3aa: CASSLMGPPYEQYF

v_gene: TRBV11-2
j_gene: TRBJ2-2
len: 17
abundance: .
CDR3aa: CASSSRFGEMNTGELFF

v_gene: TRBV6-6
j_gene: TRBJ2-6
len: 15
abundance: .
CDR3aa: CASRETGFGANVLTF

v_gene: TRBV19
j_gene: TRBJ2-7
len: 13
abundance: .
CDR3aa: CASRLQGAYEQYF